Below are 6 T cell receptor beta chains sequenced from a single sample in a study of T cell clonality in common variable immunodeficiency. Broader study findings: Common variable immunodeficiency TCR beta sequences reportedly had fewer deletions and N-nucleotide insertions.

These TCRs are of unknown antigen specificity. Measured with immunoSEQ multiplex PCR; TCRdb has only the in-frame clones, and not every one. This repertoire holds tens of thousands of clones, and none appear only once. Sequenced material: peripheral blood mononuclear cells. Source of these receptors: a human donor with common variable immunodeficiency.

This clone has more than one count but fewer than ten. A read error is the likely source, as a far larger clone sits one nucleotide away. The read ends 3 residues before the CDR3 terminus; that terminus is restored from the germline J gene. V and J are TRBV18 and TRBJ1-5, with D perhaps TRBD1 (6 bases). The germline CDR1 and CDR2 sequences are KGHSH and LQKENI. V lost 2 bases and J lost 6, with 17 bases in between. The CDR3 sequence is 16 residues long. CDR3 protein: CASSPYARGAGQPQHF. The CDR3 bases that were read are TGTGCCAGCTCACCATACGCCCGGGGGGCGGGTCAGCCC.

This clone showed up many times. CDR3 DNA (partial): TGCAGTGCTACGCTACAGGGTCCCGGGGCCAACGTC. Its protein product is CSATLQGPGANV. The whole CDR3 protein is CSATLQGPGANVLTF. This chain connects TRBV20-1 to TRBJ2-6, with a tentative D call TRBD1 (6 bases). The read ends 3 residues early relative to the CDR3; the germline J gene fills the gap. CDR1 DFQATT and CDR2 SNEGSKA come from the germline V gene (reference sequence). Trimming took off 4 bases at V and 4 bases at J, with 14 bases between the two ends. The CDR3 is made up of 15 amino acids.

There are many counts of this clone. The read finishes 3 residues shy of the CDR3 end, and the germline J gene is used to complete it. The gene calls are TRBV29-1 and TRBJ2-7; 10 positions match TRBD1. This CDR3 has 15 amino acids. Germline trimming cut 5 bases from V and 5 bases from J; bases unmatched to any gene: 12. CDR1 and CDR2 from the germline V gene are SQVTM and ANQGSEA. CDR3 DNA (partial): TGCAGCGTTCGGGACAGGGGTCTTTCGGGCAACGAG. Translation gives CSVRDRGLSGNE. The whole CDR3 region reads CSVRDRGLSGNEQYF.

This clone was recorded a few times. The CDR3 goes on 3 residues after the read ends, and that part is filled in from the germline J gene. The rearrangement uses TRBV30 and TRBJ1-1; TRBD1 agrees at 10 bases. The V segment lost 6 bases and the J segment 5 bases; nucleotides outside the gene matches: 6. The germline V gene has CDR1 GTSNPN and CDR2 SVGIG (reference sequence). The CDR3 has 13 amino acids. The DNA read from the CDR3 is TGTGCCTGTACCGAGGACAGGGGGACTGAA. As protein: CACTEDRGTE. The CDR3 reads in full as CACTEDRGTEAFF.

This clone was observed many times. The read terminates 3 residues before the CDR3 end, so the remaining end is supplied by the germline J gene. The chain combines TRBV18 with TRBJ1-2; the match to TRBD1 covers 9 bases. The CDR3 has 18 residues. CDR1 is KGHSH, CDR2 LQKENI, per germline. The ends lost 1 base at V and 4 bases at J; junction bases unmatched: 13. CDR3 bases read: TGTGCCAGCTCACCACGGGAGGGACAGGGCTGGCCTTCCTATGGC. Amino acid sequence: CASSPREGQGWPSYG. The whole CDR3 sequence is CASSPREGQGWPSYGYTF. The full variable domain, rest sourced from reference TRBV18 and TRBJ1-2, is NAGVMQNPRHLVRRRGQEARLRCSPMKGHSHVYWYRQLPEEGLKFMVYLQKENIIDESGMPKERFSAEFPKEGPSILRIQQVVRGDSAAYFCASSPREGQGWPSYGYTFGSGTRLTVV.

There are many counts of this clone. Sequencing ends 3 residues short of the CDR3 end; the germline J gene provides the rest. This chain connects TRBV29-1 to TRBJ2-7; 10 nucleotides match TRBD2. Looked up from germline, CDR1 is SQVTM and CDR2 is ANQGSEA. This CDR3 is 14 amino acids long. V lost 4 bases and J lost 3; bases outside the gene matches: 6. CDR3 sequence reads: CSVVLASGGYEQYF. Partial CDR3 DNA: TGCAGCGTTGTGCTGGCTAGCGGGGGCTACGAG.